This T cell receptor beta chain was found in a study of early T cells in non-severe SARS-CoV-2 infection. Via MiXCR, TCRdb re-called the 5' RACE reads, giving one row per CDR3 protein. The table lists about 29,000 distinct CDR3 sequences, approximately 5.3% of them singletons. V lost 5 bases to trimming and J lost 2 bases, with 16 bases between them. Germline V gene sequence: CDR1 MNHEY, CDR2 SVGEGT. The CDR3 is made up of 15 amino acids. The sample comprised whole blood. The chain couples TRBV6-2 or TRBV6-3 to TRBJ2-7, with D perhaps matching TRBD1 (6 bases). The receptor comes from an adult who was a healthcare worker with PCR-confirmed SARS-CoV-2 infection or an uninfected control (not recorded which). CDR3 in DNA: TGTGCCAGCAGTCTGGCTGGACAGAGGCCCTACGAGCAGTACTTC. Protein: CASSLAGQRPYEQYF.